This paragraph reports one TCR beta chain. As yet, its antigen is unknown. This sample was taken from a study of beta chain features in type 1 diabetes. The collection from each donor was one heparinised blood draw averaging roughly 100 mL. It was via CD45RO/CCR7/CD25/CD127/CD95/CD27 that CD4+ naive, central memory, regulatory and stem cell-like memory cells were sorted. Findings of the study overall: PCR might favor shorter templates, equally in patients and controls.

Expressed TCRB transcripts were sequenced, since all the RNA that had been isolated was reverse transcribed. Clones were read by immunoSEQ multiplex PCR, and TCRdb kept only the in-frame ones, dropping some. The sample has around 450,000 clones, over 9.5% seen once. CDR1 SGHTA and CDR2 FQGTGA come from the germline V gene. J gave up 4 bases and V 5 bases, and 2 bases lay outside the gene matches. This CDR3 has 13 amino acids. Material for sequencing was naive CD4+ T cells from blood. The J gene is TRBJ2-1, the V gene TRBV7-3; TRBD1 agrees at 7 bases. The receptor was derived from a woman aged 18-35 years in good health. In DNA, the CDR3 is TGTGCCAGCAGCCTGGACAGGTACAATGAGCAGTTCTTC. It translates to CASSLDRYNEQFF.